Presented here are 32 T cell receptor beta chains from one specimen sequenced in a study of blood T cell repertoires in COVID-19. This table comes from immunoSEQ multiplex PCR, and its TCRdb copy is limited to in-frame clones, with some not included. The sample holds about 170,000 clones, just over 90% seen once. Sample: peripheral blood. The receptors come from a man aged 18-30 years with COVID-19, enrolled during active disease.

The chain has TRBV4-3 and TRBJ2-5; TRBD2 matches at 7 bases. The CDR3 extends over 18 amino acids. V shed 0 bases and J 6 bases; nucleotides not matched to a gene: 16. Germline loops: CDR1 LGHNA, CDR2 YSLEER. For the CDR3, the DNA is TGCGCCAGCAGCCAAGATCTTTATGCGGGAGAGGAACGGAAGACCCAGTACTTC. Translation gives CASSQDLYAGEERKTQYF.

CDR3 coding DNA: TGCGCCAGCAGCCAATCGGACAGGGCTGCCTACGAGCAGTACTTC. This sequence encodes CASSQSDRAAYEQYF. This chain uses TRBV4-3 with TRBJ2-7; 8 nucleotides align to TRBD1. V was pared by 2 bases and J by 2 bases, with 5 bases of the junction left unmatched. Looked up from germline, CDR1 is LGHNA and CDR2 is YSLEER. This CDR3 is built from 15 residues.

The J gene is TRBJ1-3, the V gene TRBV6-6; 9 bases agree with TRBD1. Losses at the gene ends were 5 bases for V and 2 bases for J; bases not matched to a gene: 4. This CDR3 region has 15 residues. The germline CDR1 and CDR2 sequences are MNHNY and SVGAGI (reference sequence). The CDR3 coding sequence is TGTGCCAGCAGTAGGACAGGGGACGCTGGAAACACCATATATTTT. This sequence encodes CASSRTGDAGNTIYF.

The chain links TRBV27 to TRBJ1-1; TRBD1 might be the D (6 bases). V was clipped by 5 bases and J by 1 base, with 20 bases between them. Germline values: CDR1 MNHEY, CDR2 SMNVEV (reference sequence). The CDR3 covers 17 residues. The CDR3 reads CASSLGTGFIKNTEAFF. CDR3 sequence (DNA): TGTGCCAGCAGTCTGGGAACAGGGTTCATCAAGAACACTGAAGCTTTCTTT.

The rearrangement joins TRBV7-2 to TRBJ2-7; TRBD1 agrees at 9 bases. Germline trimming cut 5 bases from V and 6 bases from J; bases unmatched to any gene: 14. Germline-derived CDR1 and CDR2 are SGHTA and FQGNSA. This CDR3 is built from 16 residues. The CDR3 reads CASSPHWTGVPREQYF. CDR3 in DNA: TGTGCCAGCAGCCCTCACTGGACAGGGGTACCTCGCGAGCAGTACTTC.

Turning to this clone: Its ends do not fully match the called genes, so a read error is possible. The chain combines TRBV11-2 with TRBJ2-7, with a tentative D call TRBD1 (6 bases). Germline CDR1 is SGHAT and CDR2 is FQNNGV. This CDR3 comprises 13 residues. CDR3 DNA: TGTGCCAGCAGCTTAGATCGGGACACCCAAATCAACTTC. Its translation is CASSLDRDTQINF.

The V and J genes are TRBV12-3 or TRBV12-4 and TRBJ2-7; weak D call: TRBD1 (6 bases). Trimming cost V 8 bases and J 5 bases, with 13 bases left between them. The CDR3 runs to 12 residues. The CDR3 sequence is CASGDRHDEQYF. CDR3 coding DNA: TGTGCCAGCGGAGACAGGCATGACGAGCAGTACTTC.

The gene calls are TRBV24-1 and TRBJ2-7, with unresolved D. The V end lost 3 bases, the J end lost 5 bases, and 16 bases lay between the germline ends. The CDR3 covers 15 residues. From germline, CDR1 is KGHDR and CDR2 SFDVKD. CDR3 DNA sequence: TGTGCCACCAGTGATCCCAACGCATGGTCGGACGAGCAGTACTTC. It specifies CATSDPNAWSDEQYF.

This clone showed up just once. The V call is TRBV27, the J call TRBJ2-7, with TRBD2 identical over 7 bases. CDR3 length: 13 amino acids. Per the germline V gene, CDR1 is MNHEY and CDR2 is SMNVEV (reference sequence). V lost 3 bases, J lost 6 bases, and 5 bases stayed unmatched. The DNA for the CDR3 is TGTGCCAGCAGTTTCGCCGGGAGGTCCGAGCAGTACTTC. Its protein is CASSFAGRSEQYF.

The rearrangement links TRBV28 to TRBJ1-5, with D unresolved. This CDR3 is 17 amino acids long. CDR1 and CDR2 from the germline V gene are MDHEN and SYDVKM. Trimming took 2 bases from V and 2 from J, leaving 16 bases between them. This chain's CDR3 is CASSLAGRGYGNQPQHF. The CDR3 DNA reads as TGTGCCAGCAGTTTAGCGGGCAGAGGCTACGGCAATCAGCCCCAGCATTTT. The entire variable domain, with the rest obtained from reference TRBV28 and TRBJ1-5, is as follows: DVKVTQSSRYLVKRTGEKVFLECVQDMDHENMFWYRQDPGLGLRLIYFSYDVKMKEKGDIPEGYSVSREKKERFSLILESASTNQTSMYLCASSLAGRGYGNQPQHFGDGTRLSIL.

The chain couples TRBV5-6 to TRBJ2-5; D not resolved. The CDR3 runs to 12 residues. The ends were cut back, 4 bases at V and 0 bases at J, with 4 bases in the middle. Germline CDR1 and CDR2: SGHDT and YYEEEE. Written as DNA, the CDR3 is TGTGCCAGCAGCCAGTACCAAGAGACCCAGTACTTC. This gives the protein CASSQYQETQYF.

The chain joins TRBV27 to TRBJ1-2; D is undetermined. The CDR3 runs to 14 residues. Trimming shortened V by 3 bases and J by 4 bases, and 12 bases separated the two germline ends. Germline V gene lookup returns CDR1 MNHEY and CDR2 SMNVEV (reference sequence). The CDR3 protein is CASSFGGVGYGYTF. Here the CDR3 DNA reads TGTGCCAGCAGTTTCGGAGGCGTCGGCTATGGCTACACCTTC.

V and J are TRBV25-1 and TRBJ2-7; 9 bases are shared with TRBD1. The V segment lost 6 bases and the J segment 3 bases; nucleotides outside the gene matches: 12. The CDR3 contains 16 residues. CDR1 MGHDK and CDR2 SYGVNS come from the germline V gene. The CDR3 sequence: CASSLQTGTGNYEQYF. The CDR3 DNA sequence: TGTGCCAGCAGCCTCCAGACCGGGACAGGGAACTACGAGCAGTACTTC.

This chain uses TRBV28 with TRBJ1-1; 8 bases fit TRBD1. The CDR3 length is 16 residues. In germline, CDR1 is MDHEN, CDR2 SYDVKM. The V and J ends lost 5 bases and 4 bases, in that order; junction bases with no gene match: 12. CDR3: CASSPLYGQGGTEAFF. The DNA for the CDR3 is TGTGCCAGCAGTCCCCTTTATGGACAGGGCGGCACTGAAGCTTTCTTT.

To note about this clone: Mismatch with germline at one junction end may stem from a read error. The chain recombines TRBV9 with TRBJ1-2; D is ambiguous. The germline gives CDR1 SGDLS, CDR2 YYNGEE. The CDR3 runs to 8 residues. The DNA for the CDR3 is TGTGCCAGCACGCCCGGGAATTTC. As protein: CASTPGNF.

The chain has TRBV28 and TRBJ2-7; 11 bases fit TRBD2. CDR1 is MDHEN and CDR2 is SYDVKM in the germline V gene. The CDR3 has 19 amino acids. After removal of 5 bases from V and 2 bases from J, the junction contained 17 bases not matched to a gene. The CDR3: CASSTRTGSLAGGPYEQYF. CDR3 nucleotides: TGTGCCAGCAGTACAAGGACAGGTTCCCTAGCGGGAGGTCCCTACGAGCAGTACTTC.

This clone has only one observation. This rearrangement joins TRBV18 to TRBJ2-3; possible D gene TRBD2, 6 bases. The CDR3 runs 14 residues. The V end lost 4 bases, the J end lost 2 bases, and 10 bases lay between the germline ends. CDR1 KGHSH and CDR2 LQKENI come from the germline V gene. In DNA form, the CDR3 reads TGTGCCAGCTCACGGACGGGAGCCACAGATACGCAGTATTTT. It specifies CASSRTGATDTQYF.

The rearrangement links TRBV4-2 to TRBJ1-3, with D possibly TRBD1 on 5 matching bases. The V end lost 5 bases, the J end lost 0 bases, and 17 bases lay between the germline ends. Germline CDR1 reads LGHNA; CDR2 reads YNFKEQ. This CDR3 contains 17 residues. The DNA of the CDR3 is TGTGCCAGCAGCACTTACCTTTCGGGGGGCTCTGGAAACACCATATATTTT. Protein: CASSTYLSGGSGNTIYF.

This chain connects TRBV5-1 to TRBJ2-7; 8 nucleotides match TRBD1. The germline V gene encodes CDR1 SGHRS and CDR2 YFSETQ. This CDR3 region has 14 residues. The junction had 6 bases not matched to a gene; V was cut back by 4 bases and J by 3 bases. As DNA, the CDR3 is TGCGCCAGCAGCCTGGGGACAGGCAACTACGAGCAGTACTTC. It encodes CASSLGTGNYEQYF.

V is TRBV6-6 and J is TRBJ2-7; TRBD2 matches at 12 bases. The CDR3 sequence is 15 residues long. The V and J ends lost 6 bases and 7 bases, in that order; junction bases with no gene match: 10. Germline CDR1 and CDR2: MNHNY and SVGAGI (reference sequence). In nucleotides, the CDR3 is TGTGCCAGCAGCGCCTTTCCGACTAGCGGGGGAGAGCAGTACTTC. This translates into CASSAFPTSGGEQYF.

This chain connects TRBV4-2 to TRBJ2-1, with 11 nucleotides matching TRBD2. CDR3 length: 17 residues. In germline, CDR1 is LGHNA, CDR2 YNFKEQ. After removal of 8 bases from V and 0 bases from J, the junction contained 9 bases not matched to a gene. CDR3 sequence (DNA): TGTGCCAGCCTGGGTAGCGGGGGGGAATCCTCCTACAATGAGCAGTTCTTC. This sequence encodes CASLGSGGESSYNEQFF.

The CDR3 reads CASSPTGTGTYNEQFF. The CDR3 region has the DNA TGTGCCAGCAGCCCAACCGGGACAGGGACCTACAATGAGCAGTTCTTC. The chain has TRBV7-9 and TRBJ2-1; 9 bases are shared with TRBD1. Germline values: CDR1 SEHNR, CDR2 FQNEAQ (reference sequence). The CDR3 contains 16 residues. J gave up 2 bases and V 5 bases, and 7 bases lay outside the gene matches.

The rearrangement joins TRBV3-1 (or the pseudogene TRBV3-2) to TRBJ2-7; D remains unclear. V was cut by 4 bases and J by 5 bases, with 6 bases left in between. CDR3 length: 11 residues. Germline CDR1 and CDR2: LGHDT and YNNKEL (reference sequence). In DNA form, the CDR3 reads TGTGCCAGCAGCCGAGGCCACGAGCAGTACTTC. Protein: CASSRGHEQYF.

The chain combines TRBV19 with TRBJ2-7; 8 nucleotides match TRBD1. Germline CDR1 and CDR2: LNHDA and SQIVND (reference sequence). CDR3 length: 15 residues. V gave up 5 bases and J gave up 2 bases; unmatched junction bases: 8. CDR3 loop: CASSPGQGVAYEQYF. The CDR3 coding sequence is TGTGCCAGTAGTCCTGGACAGGGAGTCGCCTACGAGCAGTACTTC.

The gene calls are TRBV28 and TRBJ2-7; 9 nucleotides line up with TRBD1. The V and J ends lost 6 bases and 9 bases, in that order; junction bases with no gene match: 12. The CDR3 spans 14 residues. Germline V lookup: CDR1 MDHEN, CDR2 SYDVKM. CDR3 nucleotide sequence: TGTGCCAGCAGCGGGACAGGGTCGGGCCCTGGGCAGTACTTC. Amino acids: CASSGTGSGPGQYF.

The chain uses TRBV3-1 (or the pseudogene TRBV3-2) and TRBJ2-2, with 15 positions matching TRBD2. The V gene's germline CDR1 is LGHDT and CDR2 YNNKEL (reference sequence). The CDR3 runs 19 residues. The V and J ends lost 4 bases and 3 bases, in that order; junction bases with no gene match: 9. The CDR3 protein is CASSRRTSGRALDTGELFF. In DNA form, the CDR3 reads TGTGCCAGCAGCCGGCGGACTAGCGGGAGGGCCCTCGACACCGGGGAGCTGTTTTTT.

This chain uses TRBV5-1 with TRBJ2-5, with D perhaps matching TRBD2 (6 bases). Per germline, CDR1 SGHRS and CDR2 YFSETQ. With 2 bases removed from V and 2 bases from J, the gap between germline ends came to 10 bases. The CDR3 totals 14 residues. CDR3 in amino acids: CASSLGGVQETQYF. The CDR3 DNA sequence: TGCGCCAGCAGCTTAGGAGGGGTTCAAGAGACCCAGTACTTC. The full variable domain, with the rest looked up from reference TRBV5-1 and TRBJ2-5, is KAGVTQTPRYLIKTRGQQVTLSCSPISGHRSVSWYQQTPGQGLQFLFEYFSETQRNKGNFPGRFSGRQFSNSRSEMNVSTLELGDSALYLCASSLGGVQETQYFGPGTRLLVL.

This chain links TRBV13 with TRBJ2-7, with D perhaps matching TRBD2 (5 bases). The germline V gene encodes CDR1 PRHDT and CDR2 FYEKMQ (reference sequence). V lost 5 bases to trimming and J lost 3 bases, with 8 bases between them. CDR3 length equals 12 residues. The CDR3 region is CASSQRGYEQYF. The CDR3 coding sequence is TGTGCCAGCAGCCAACGGGGCTACGAGCAGTACTTC.

This chain uses TRBV6-1 with TRBJ1-5; D may be TRBD1 (5 bases). CDR1 is MNHNS, CDR2 SASEGT, per germline. Between the trimmed V and J ends, which lost 1 base and 5 bases, there was a span of 9 bases. This CDR3 is built from 14 residues. For the CDR3, the DNA is TGTGCCAGCAGTGAAGTCGGGGGGGATCAGCCCCAGCATTTT. Protein: CASSEVGGDQPQHF.

The chain uses TRBV19 and TRBJ2-7, with 7 positions matching TRBD1. Germline CDR1 LNHDA, CDR2 SQIVND (reference sequence). V was clipped by 5 bases and J by 0 bases; unmatched bases: 4. This CDR3 region has 14 residues. CDR3 sequence reads: CASSQGQSSYEQYF. The CDR3 bases are TGTGCCAGTAGTCAGGGACAGAGCTCCTACGAGCAGTACTTC.

The genes are TRBV2 and TRBJ2-2; 8 bases are a match to TRBD1. The CDR3 spans 14 residues. With 6 bases clipped from V and 5 bases from J, the junction kept 5 bases outside the gene matches. CDR1 SNHLY and CDR2 FYNNEI come from the germline V gene. CDR3 sequence reads: CASRWTGRTGELFF. As DNA, the CDR3 is TGTGCCAGCAGGTGGACAGGGAGGACCGGGGAGCTGTTTTTT.

The chain employs TRBV7-9 and TRBJ2-1, with 8 bases aligning to TRBD2. Germline V gene data show CDR1 as SEHNR and CDR2 as FQNEAQ (reference sequence). CDR3 length equals 15 residues. V gave up 5 bases and J gave up 7 bases; unmatched junction bases: 10. Written as DNA, the CDR3 is TGTGCCAGCAGCGCACCGGGACTAGTAAGAAATGAGCAGTTCTTC. Its protein is CASSAPGLVRNEQFF. The whole variable domain, remainder taken from reference TRBV7-9 and TRBJ2-1, is DTGVSQNPRHKITKRGQNVTFRCDPISEHNRLYWYRQTLGQGPEFLTYFQNEAQLEKSRLLSDRFSAERPKGSFSTLEIQRTEQGDSAMYLCASSAPGLVRNEQFFGPGTRLTVL.